The TCR beta chain described here comes from a study of cytomegalovirus exposure and HLA in healthy donors. Study as a whole: In an earlier analysis, around 120 million unique TCR beta sequences were found from 150 million to 200 million T cells.

PCR involved 60 Vbeta and 13 Jbeta primers. The method was immunoSEQ multiplex PCR; TCRdb's version includes in-frame clones alone and lacks a portion of them. Of approximately 150,000 clones listed, about 80% are singletons. As for this clone: Its specificity is unknown. Its ends do not fully match the called genes, so a read error is possible. This specimen includes other DNA sequences encoding the same CDR3.

Study findings and constraints: Links to common viral pathogens appeared, in a later analysis, for several of the most significant clusters. Cytomegalovirus association was assigned to some 160 TCR beta chains.

This CDR3 region has 16 residues. CDR1 is MNHNS and CDR2 is SASEGT in the germline V gene. This TCR came from a male donor in good health and CMV-seronegative. The chain links TRBV6-1 to TRBJ2-7; D remains ambiguous. Input material: PBMCs. CDR3 coding DNA: TGCGCCAGCAGTGAAGTATTTCTCAAGCTTTCCTACGAGCAGTACTTC. Its protein is CASSEVFLKLSYEQYF.